The T cell receptor beta chain under discussion was sequenced for a study of T cell responses to AZD1222 COVID-19 vaccine (dated by TCRdb to the early 2020s). For the study in its entirety: A total of under 250 trial participants underwent TCR sequencing, of whom 207 had received two doses of AZD1222 and some 25 had received two doses of the MenACWY control vaccine. Trial participants were enrolled by age into subgroups of 18-55, 56-69 and 70-plus years, and around 150, 28 and 57 TCR-sequenced participants, respectively, were included in these subgroups. Paper-wide results and their limitations: Reportedly, close to half of the unique spike-specific TCRs recognized epitopes lying outside the regions that are mutated in the B.1.351 and B.1.1.7 variants. After two AZD1222 doses, spike-specific TCR breadth and depth were significantly higher than at day 0 and than in MenACWY recipients. Most participants were white British and females outnumbered males, and the authors suggested that clonal diversity may have been underestimated. The vaccine-associated CD4 TCRs covered the entire spike protein, and the dominant responses fell in regions 160-218 and 743-854. Conclusions about previously exposed vaccinees were limited because only six AZD1222 recipients were SARS-CoV-2 seropositive at baseline. The 56-69-year group was small, and its depth increase did not reach significance, likely because of low power. No day 14 peak-response samples were available, so repertoires were characterized only after the peak T cell response.

V and J are truncated by 4 bases and 3 bases respectively, leaving an intervening sequence of 11 bases. The germline V gene (reference sequence) gives CDR1 as SGHNT and CDR2 as YYREEE. Counted from cysteine to phenylalanine, this CDR3 has 13 amino acids. The retained sequence is limited to the CDR3, 39 bases, with the frame set at the first base. The CDR3 regions of human TCRbeta chains were analyzed by immunosequencing. For the original study's pipeline: Repertoire TCRs were matched against a reference library of SARS-CoV-2-specific TCRs generated with the MIRA antigen-specificity platform. Breadth meant the fraction of unique TCRs that were SARS-CoV-2-associated, whereas depth meant the fraction of total T cells that were SARS-CoV-2-associated. Each spike-specific TCR was assigned to its reactive spike region and to a CD4 or CD8 class using the MIRA data. Log10-transformed breadth and depth values were compared by one-way ANOVA with Sidak's multiple comparisons tests. The table comes from immuneACCESS by way of TCRdb, which keeps in-frame sequences with V and J called. Part of the clones is missing from these tables; in studies checked, under half for an unresolved V gene and the rest for unknown reasons. V, J and clone size reflect that table, while D and trimming were determined from the DNA. The sample includes some 150,000 clones, with over 75% observed a single time. The ten largest clones represent around 2.9% of the sample.

Taken with the paper, the label for time point translates to: about 28 days (+/-7) after the second vaccine dose. AZD1222 recipients given second doses at about 4 weeks or at about 12 weeks were pooled, since spike-specific TCR depth and breadth were not found to differ between the two schedules. Samples from vaccinated people were obtained from the UK trials COV001 and COV002, which included a single-blind randomized controlled phase 2/3 trial of AZD1222 (ChAdOx1 nCoV-19) in healthy adults. For TCRbeta chain sequencing, PBMC samples from trial participants were taken at day 0 and at day 28 after the second dose. About this clone: Its antigen specificity is not known. Qualities for individual bases were not recorded, and no much larger clone is one base off.

The receptor chain draws on TRBV5-4 and TRBJ2-7; no D gene is confidently identified. The specimen comprised peripheral blood, sampled 28 days after the second AZD1222 dose. The sequence came from an adult who received the AZD1222 COVID-19 vaccine. For the CDR3, the sequence is CASSREADYEQYF. The DNA sequence follows: TGTGCCAGCAGCCGAGAAGCAGACTACGAGCAGTACTTC.